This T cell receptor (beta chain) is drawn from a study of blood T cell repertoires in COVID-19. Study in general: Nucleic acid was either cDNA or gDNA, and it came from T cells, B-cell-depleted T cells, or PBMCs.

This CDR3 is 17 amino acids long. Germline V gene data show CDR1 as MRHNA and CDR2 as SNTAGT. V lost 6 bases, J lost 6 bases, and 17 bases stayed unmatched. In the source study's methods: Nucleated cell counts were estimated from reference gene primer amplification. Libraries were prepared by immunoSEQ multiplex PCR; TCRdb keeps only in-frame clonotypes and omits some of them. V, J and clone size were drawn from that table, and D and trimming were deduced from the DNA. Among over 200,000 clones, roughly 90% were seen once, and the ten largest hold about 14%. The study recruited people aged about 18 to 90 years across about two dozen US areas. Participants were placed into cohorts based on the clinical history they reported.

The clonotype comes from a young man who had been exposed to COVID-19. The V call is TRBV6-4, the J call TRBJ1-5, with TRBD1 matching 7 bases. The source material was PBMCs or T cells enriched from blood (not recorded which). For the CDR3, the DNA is TGTGCCAGCAGGCAACAGGGGAACGGTCTTGGGGCTCAGCCCCAGCATTTT. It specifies CASRQQGNGLGAQPQHF.